One T cell receptor (beta chain) is described in this entry. This sample was taken from a study of CD8+CD57+ T cells in acquired aplastic anemia. Both TCR beta VDJ combination and CDR3 sequence profiling were carried out. Genomic DNA was the template for this profiling. Each CDR3 protein is one row after TCRdb ran MiXCR on the reads. The profile shows some 180,000 distinct CDR3 sequences, 63% of them singletons. The CDR3 is 16 amino acids. CDR1 is SEHNR, CDR2 FQNEAQ, per germline (reference sequence). J gave up 3 bases and V 6 bases, and 8 bases lay outside the gene matches. Previously, flow cytometry had revealed CD8+CD57+ cell expansion in the patients chosen for sequencing.

The TCR originated in a human donor with aplastic anemia. What was sequenced was sorted CD4+, CD8+, or CD8+CD57+ T cells (not recorded which) from PBMCs. The chain is built from TRBV7-9 and TRBJ2-7, with TRBD2 identical over 13 bases. The CDR3 bases are TGTGCCAGCAGACCCGGGACTAGCGGGACCCACTACGAGCAGTACTTC. It specifies CASRPGTSGTHYEQYF.